This T cell receptor beta chain was captured in a study of regulatory T cells in long-lasting Graves disease. Described time point: persistent/refractory GD, antithyroid drugs over 5 years with positive TRAb. PBMCs provided the RNA from which the TCR library was made. Whole-study findings and limits: The persistent group shared about 2,500 public clonotypes, more than the approximately 1,000 shared by new patients.

Researchers made TCR beta libraries by using iRepertoire HTBI primers and running Arm-PCR on CDR3 regions. MiXCR was run by TCRdb on the multiplex PCR reads, yielding one entry per CDR3 protein. The top ten clones hold about 40% of a sample with about 660,000 distinct CDR3 sequences, approximately 29% of them seen once. Remarks on this clonotype: Its antigen is not identified.

The sample was peripheral blood mononuclear cells (PBMCs), taken when the disease was refractory, from a patient treated with antithyroid drugs. This clonotype originated in a female donor with Graves disease.

This CDR3 is CASSLDGTYEQYF. In nucleotides, the CDR3 is TGCGCCAGCAGCCTTGACGGGACCTACGAGCAGTACTTC. The rearrangement joins TRBV5-1 to TRBJ2-7, with D possibly being TRBD2 (5 bases). V lost 4 bases, J lost 2 bases, and 10 bases lay in between. Germline V CDR1 and CDR2: SGHRS, YFSETQ. This CDR3 spans 13 amino acids.